This record looks at one TCR beta chain sequence and its context. Produced via immunoSEQ multiplex PCR; TCRdb's table is partial and in-frame only. In the table there are 25,000 to 30,000 clones, around three quarters of which are singletons. The sort gate was single viable CD3+CD4+CD8-CD45RO+ cells for memory CD4+ T cells. The data were taken from a study of memory CD4+ T cells and cytomegalovirus serostatus. V was trimmed by 5 bases and J by 6 bases, leaving 11 bases between them. CDR3 size: 14 residues. Germline CDR1 and CDR2: SGHDN and FVKESK. The clonotype was recovered from an adult in good health and CMV-seronegative. Sequencing was carried out using memory CD4+ T cells from blood. V and J are TRBV14 and TRBJ1-6, with TRBD1 as a possible D gene (5 bases). The CDR3 DNA reads TGTGCCAGCAGCGTCCGACAGTTTAATTCACCCCTCCACTTT. It encodes CASSVRQFNSPLHF.